The T cell receptor beta chain described here comes from a study of T cell changes during pregnancy in multiple sclerosis. Measured with immunoSEQ multiplex PCR; TCRdb has only the in-frame clones, and not every one. This table holds about 87,000 clones, 80% to 95% found once. The germline V gene has CDR1 MNHNY and CDR2 SVGAGI (reference sequence). This CDR3 has 15 residues. J was trimmed by 7 bases and V by 2 bases; bases with no gene match: 4. This sequence originates from a female donor in good health, enrolled as a control in a pregnancy study. The chain carries TRBV6-6 and TRBJ2-1; 11 positions agree with TRBD2. The sequenced sample was peripheral blood, obtained in the third trimester of pregnancy. CDR3 DNA sequence: TGTGCCAGCAGTTACGTCCTAGCGGGAGGAAATGAGCAGTTCTTC. Protein sequence: CASSYVLAGGNEQFF.